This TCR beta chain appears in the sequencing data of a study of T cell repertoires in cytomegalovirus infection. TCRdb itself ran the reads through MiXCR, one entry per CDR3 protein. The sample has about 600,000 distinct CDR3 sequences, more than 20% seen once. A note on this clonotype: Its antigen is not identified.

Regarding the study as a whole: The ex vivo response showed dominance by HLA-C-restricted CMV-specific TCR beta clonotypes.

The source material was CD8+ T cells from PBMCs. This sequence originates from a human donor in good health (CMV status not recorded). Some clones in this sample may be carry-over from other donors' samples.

CDR3 sequence (DNA): TGCAGCGTTGAGGAGGGACAGGGAAACTATGGCTACACCTTC. Protein product: CSVEEGQGNYGYTF. The chain uses TRBV29-1 and TRBJ1-2; 9 bases fit TRBD1. Germline assignment: CDR1 SQVTM and CDR2 ANQGSEA. V shed 3 bases, J shed 2 bases, and the junction held 4 bases outside the gene matches. The CDR3 spans 14 residues.